The 7 T cell receptor beta chains below were found in one sample sequenced in a study of T cell changes during pregnancy in multiple sclerosis. Only in-frame clones appear in the TCRdb table, and some are missing; sequencing was by immunoSEQ multiplex PCR. The sample includes over 100,000 clones, around 90% seen only once; the top ten take 1.5%. The sequencing here drew on peripheral blood, taken in the third trimester of pregnancy. These TCRs come from a female donor with multiple sclerosis, enrolled in a pregnancy study.

V and J are TRBV18 and TRBJ2-5, with 8 bases that match TRBD1. The CDR3 length is 16 residues. V lost 2 bases, J lost 5 bases, and 10 bases stayed unmatched. Germline V gene sequence: CDR1 KGHSH, CDR2 LQKENI. The CDR3 region has the DNA TGTGCCAGCTCACCAAAAGGACAGGGATTAGGGGAGACCCAGTACTTC. Translated: CASSPKGQGLGETQYF.

This chain joins TRBV9 and TRBJ1-5, with D hard to call. This CDR3 comprises 13 residues. In germline, CDR1 is SGDLS, CDR2 YYNGEE. Trimming cost V 0 bases and J 2 bases, with 3 bases left between them. As DNA, the CDR3 is TGTGCCAGCAGCGTAGCCGGCAATCAGCCCCAGCATTTT. Its protein product is CASSVAGNQPQHF.

This clone showed up just once. The V call is TRBV2, the J call TRBJ2-5; no reliable D call. V was clipped by 8 bases and J by 3 bases, with 7 bases between them. This CDR3 has 11 amino acids. The V gene's germline CDR1 is SNHLY and CDR2 FYNNEI. In nucleotides, the CDR3 is TGTGCCAGCTCAGAAGAAGAGACCCAGTACTTC. Amino acids: CASSEEETQYF.

This chain uses TRBV18 with TRBJ1-6, with D perhaps matching TRBD1 (5 bases). Trimming removed 5 bases at V and 4 bases at J, with 9 bases between. Germline lookup yields CDR1 KGHSH and CDR2 LQKENI. The length of the CDR3 is 14 residues. CDR3 region: CASSIQVYNSPLHF. CDR3 nucleotides: TGTGCCAGCTCAATACAGGTGTATAATTCACCCCTCCACTTT.

This clone was seen once. Sequence at one end of the junction differs from germline and may be a read error. V gene TRBV7-8 combines with J gene TRBJ1-2; D remains unclear. This CDR3 is 13 amino acids long. The germline V gene encodes CDR1 SGHVS and CDR2 FQNEAQ. CDR3 DNA: TGTGCCAGCAGCCCTGGAGGGCGGGGTGGCCACACCTTC. Its translation is CASSPGGRGGHTF.

The chain recombines TRBV28 with TRBJ1-5, with TRBD1 identical over 9 bases. The length of the CDR3 is 16 residues. V was pared by 3 bases and J by 6 bases, with 9 bases of the junction left unmatched. Germline CDR1 and CDR2: MDHEN and SYDVKM. CDR3 region: CASSFSRTGVRQPQHF. Here the CDR3 DNA reads TGTGCCAGCAGTTTCTCGAGGACAGGGGTCCGTCAGCCCCAGCATTTT. Looking up the rest from reference TRBV28 and TRBJ1-5 gives the full variable domain: DVKVTQSSRYLVKRTGEKVFLECVQDMDHENMFWYRQDPGLGLRLIYFSYDVKMKEKGDIPEGYSVSREKKERFSLILESASTNQTSMYLCASSFSRTGVRQPQHFGDGTRLSIL.

The chain employs TRBV9 and TRBJ2-3; 9 nucleotides align to TRBD2. The junction had 5 bases not matched to a gene; V was cut back by 0 bases and J by 3 bases. CDR3 length: 16 amino acids. Germline loops: CDR1 SGDLS, CDR2 YYNGEE. The CDR3 spells CASSVEGSGGTDTQYF. In DNA, the CDR3 is TGTGCCAGCAGCGTAGAGGGTAGCGGGGGTACAGATACGCAGTATTTT.